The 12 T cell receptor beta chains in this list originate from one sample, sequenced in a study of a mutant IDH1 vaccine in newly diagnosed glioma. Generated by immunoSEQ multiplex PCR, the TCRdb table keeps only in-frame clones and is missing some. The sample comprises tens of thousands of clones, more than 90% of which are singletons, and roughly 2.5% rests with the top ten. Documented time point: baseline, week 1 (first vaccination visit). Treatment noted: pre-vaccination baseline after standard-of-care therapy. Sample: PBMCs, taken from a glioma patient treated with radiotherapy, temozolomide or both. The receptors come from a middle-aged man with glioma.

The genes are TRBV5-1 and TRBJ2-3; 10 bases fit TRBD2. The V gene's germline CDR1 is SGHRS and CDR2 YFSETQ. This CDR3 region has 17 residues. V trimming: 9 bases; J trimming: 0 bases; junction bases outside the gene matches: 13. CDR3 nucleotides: TGCGCCACTAAGCGAGGGCTAGCGGGAGCTAGCACAGATACGCAGTATTTT. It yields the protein CATKRGLAGASTDTQYF.

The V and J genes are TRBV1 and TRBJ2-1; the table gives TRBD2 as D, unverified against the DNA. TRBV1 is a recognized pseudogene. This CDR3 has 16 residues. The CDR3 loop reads CTSSQDIGGEGNEQFF. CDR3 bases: TGCACCAGCAGCCAAGATATCGGCGGGGAAGGGAATGAGCAGTTCTTC.

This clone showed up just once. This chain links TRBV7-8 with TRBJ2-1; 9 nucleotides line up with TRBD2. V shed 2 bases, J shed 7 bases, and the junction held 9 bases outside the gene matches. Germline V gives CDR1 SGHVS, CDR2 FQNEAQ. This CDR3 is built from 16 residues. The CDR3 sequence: CASSLPIAGARNEQFF. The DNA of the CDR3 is TGTGCCAGCAGCTTACCTATAGCGGGAGCCCGGAATGAGCAGTTCTTC.

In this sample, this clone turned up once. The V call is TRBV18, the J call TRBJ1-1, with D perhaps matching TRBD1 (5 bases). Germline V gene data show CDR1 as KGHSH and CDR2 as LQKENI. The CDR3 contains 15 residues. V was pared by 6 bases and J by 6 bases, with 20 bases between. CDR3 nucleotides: TGTGCCAGCTCTACCGACGCACCAGGGCGGTCTGAAGCTTTCTTT. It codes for CASSTDAPGRSEAFF.

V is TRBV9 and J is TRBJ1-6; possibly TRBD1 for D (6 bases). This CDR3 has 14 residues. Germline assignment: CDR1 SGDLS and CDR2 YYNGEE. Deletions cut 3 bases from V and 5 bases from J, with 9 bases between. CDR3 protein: CASSGGHDNSPLHF. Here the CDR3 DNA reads TGTGCCAGCAGCGGGGGACACGATAATTCACCCCTCCACTTT. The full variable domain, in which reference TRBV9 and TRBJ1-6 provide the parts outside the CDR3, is DSGVTQTPKHLITATGQRVTLRCSPRSGDLSVYWYQQSLDQGLQFLIQYYNGEERAKGNILERFSAQQFPDLHSELNLSSLELGDSALYFCASSGGHDNSPLHFGNGTRLTVT.

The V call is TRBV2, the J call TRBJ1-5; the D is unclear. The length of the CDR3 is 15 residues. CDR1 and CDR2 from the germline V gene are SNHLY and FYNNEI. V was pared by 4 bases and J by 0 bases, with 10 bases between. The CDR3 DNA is TGTGCCAGCAGTGGGTCCGGGCTTAGCAATCAGCCCCAGCATTTT. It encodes CASSGSGLSNQPQHF.

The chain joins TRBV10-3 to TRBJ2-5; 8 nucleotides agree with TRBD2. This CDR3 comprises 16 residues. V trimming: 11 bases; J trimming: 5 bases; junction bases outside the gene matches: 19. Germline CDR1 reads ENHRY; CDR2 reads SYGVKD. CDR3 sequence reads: CAESGKRGTPGETQYF. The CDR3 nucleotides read TGTGCCGAGAGCGGGAAGCGGGGGACTCCGGGGGAGACCCAGTACTTC.

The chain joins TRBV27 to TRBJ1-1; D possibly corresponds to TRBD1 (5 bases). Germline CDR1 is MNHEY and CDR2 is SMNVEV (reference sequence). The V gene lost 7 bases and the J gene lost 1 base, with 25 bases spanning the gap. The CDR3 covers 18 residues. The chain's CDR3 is CASKRGRQTWGGNTEAFF. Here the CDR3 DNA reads TGTGCCAGCAAGAGGGGTCGGCAAACGTGGGGTGGGAACACTGAAGCTTTCTTT.

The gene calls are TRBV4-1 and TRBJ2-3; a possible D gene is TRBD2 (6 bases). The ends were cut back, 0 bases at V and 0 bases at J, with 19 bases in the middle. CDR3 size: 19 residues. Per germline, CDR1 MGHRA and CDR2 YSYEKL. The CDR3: CASSQEGSTRPTSTDTQYF. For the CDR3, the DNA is TGCGCCAGCAGCCAAGAAGGGTCGACTAGACCTACTAGCACAGATACGCAGTATTTT.

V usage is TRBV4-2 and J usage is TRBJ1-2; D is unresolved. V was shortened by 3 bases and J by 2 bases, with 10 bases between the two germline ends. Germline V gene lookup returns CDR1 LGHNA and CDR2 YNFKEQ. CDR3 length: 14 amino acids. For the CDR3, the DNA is TGTGCCAGCAGCCAGACCCGGGGAAACTATGGCTACACCTTC. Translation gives CASSQTRGNYGYTF.

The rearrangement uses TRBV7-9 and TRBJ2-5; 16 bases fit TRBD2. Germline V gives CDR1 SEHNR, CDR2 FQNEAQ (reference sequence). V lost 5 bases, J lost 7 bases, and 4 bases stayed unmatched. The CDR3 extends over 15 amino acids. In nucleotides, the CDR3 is TGTGCCAGCAGCCACGGGACTAGCGGGAGGGTGACCCAGTACTTC. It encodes CASSHGTSGRVTQYF.

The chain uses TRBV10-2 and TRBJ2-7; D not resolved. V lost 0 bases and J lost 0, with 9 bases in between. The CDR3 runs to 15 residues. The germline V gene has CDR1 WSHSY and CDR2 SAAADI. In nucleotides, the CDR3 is TGCGCCAGCAGTGAGTCGACCCTACCCTCCTACGAGCAGTACTTC. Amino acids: CASSESTLPSYEQYF.